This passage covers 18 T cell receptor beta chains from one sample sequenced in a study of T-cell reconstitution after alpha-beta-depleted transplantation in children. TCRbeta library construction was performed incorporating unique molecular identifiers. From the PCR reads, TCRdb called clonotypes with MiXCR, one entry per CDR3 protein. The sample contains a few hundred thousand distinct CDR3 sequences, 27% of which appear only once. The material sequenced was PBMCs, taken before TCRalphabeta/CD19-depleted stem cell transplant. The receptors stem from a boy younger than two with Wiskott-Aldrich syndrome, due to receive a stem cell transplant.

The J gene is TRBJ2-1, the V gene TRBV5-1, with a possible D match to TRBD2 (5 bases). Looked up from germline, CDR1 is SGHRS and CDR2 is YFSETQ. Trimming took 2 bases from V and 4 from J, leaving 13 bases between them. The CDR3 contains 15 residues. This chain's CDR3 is CASSFELSGYNEQFF. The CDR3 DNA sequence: TGCGCCAGCAGCTTTGAGCTTTCGGGATACAATGAGCAGTTCTTC. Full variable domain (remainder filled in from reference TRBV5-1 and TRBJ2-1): KAGVTQTPRYLIKTRGQQVTLSCSPISGHRSVSWYQQTPGQGLQFLFEYFSETQRNKGNFPGRFSGRQFSNSRSEMNVSTLELGDSALYLCASSFELSGYNEQFFGPGTRLTVL.

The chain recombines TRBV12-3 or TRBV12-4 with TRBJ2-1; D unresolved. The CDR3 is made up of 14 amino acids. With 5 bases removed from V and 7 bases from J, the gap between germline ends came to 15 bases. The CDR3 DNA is TGTGCCAGCAGTCCCCTGTATCGGCGAAATGAGCAGTTCTTC. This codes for CASSPLYRRNEQFF.

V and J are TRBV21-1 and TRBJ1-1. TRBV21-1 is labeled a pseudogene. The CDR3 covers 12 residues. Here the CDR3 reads CASSPSYTEAFF. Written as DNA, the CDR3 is TGTGCCAGCAGTCCATCCTACACTGAAGCTTTCTTT.

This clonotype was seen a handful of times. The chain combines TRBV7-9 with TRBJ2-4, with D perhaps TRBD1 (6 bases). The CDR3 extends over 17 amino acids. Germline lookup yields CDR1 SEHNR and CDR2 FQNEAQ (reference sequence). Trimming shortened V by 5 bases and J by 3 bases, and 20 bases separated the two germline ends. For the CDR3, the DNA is TGTGCCAGCAGCATCCCGGGACGCCGAGGGGGCAAAAACATTCAGTACTTC. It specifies CASSIPGRRGGKNIQYF.

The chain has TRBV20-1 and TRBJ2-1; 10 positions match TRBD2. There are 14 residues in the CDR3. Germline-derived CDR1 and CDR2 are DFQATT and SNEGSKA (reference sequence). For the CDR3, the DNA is TGCAGGACCGCGATTGGACTAGCGGTCAATGAGCAGTTCTTC. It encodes CRTAIGLAVNEQFF.

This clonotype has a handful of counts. The CDR3 loop reads CSARSTARGSEAFF. The CDR3 DNA reads as TGCAGTGCTAGGTCAACCGCCCGGGGCTCTGAAGCTTTCTTT. The V call is TRBV20-1, the J call TRBJ1-1; D is perhaps TRBD1 (5 bases). CDR3 length: 14 residues. Germline values: CDR1 DFQATT, CDR2 SNEGSKA (reference sequence). V was pared by 3 bases and J by 6 bases, with 17 bases between.

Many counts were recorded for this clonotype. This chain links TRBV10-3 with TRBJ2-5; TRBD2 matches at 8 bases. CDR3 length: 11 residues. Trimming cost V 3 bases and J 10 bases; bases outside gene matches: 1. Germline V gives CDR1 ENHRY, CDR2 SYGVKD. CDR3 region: CAISERGGQYF. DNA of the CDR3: TGTGCCATCAGTGAACGGGGGGGCCAGTACTTC.

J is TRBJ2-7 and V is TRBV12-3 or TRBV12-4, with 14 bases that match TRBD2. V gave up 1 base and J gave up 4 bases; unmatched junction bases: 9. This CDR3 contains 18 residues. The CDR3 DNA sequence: TGTGCCAGCAGTTTAGAGCGGGGACTAGCGGGAGCGATTTACGAGCAGTACTTC. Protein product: CASSLERGLAGAIYEQYF.

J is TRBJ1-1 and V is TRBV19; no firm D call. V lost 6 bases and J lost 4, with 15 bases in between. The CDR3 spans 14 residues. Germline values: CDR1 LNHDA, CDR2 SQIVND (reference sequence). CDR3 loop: CASRKGRPLTEAFF. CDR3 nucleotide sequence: TGTGCCAGTAGAAAGGGAAGGCCCCTCACTGAAGCTTTCTTT.

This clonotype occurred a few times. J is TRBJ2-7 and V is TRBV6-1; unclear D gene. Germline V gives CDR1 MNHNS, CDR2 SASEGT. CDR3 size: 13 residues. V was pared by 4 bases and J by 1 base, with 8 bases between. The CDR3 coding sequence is TGTGCCAGCAGTGTAACAGAGTCCTACGAGCAGTACTTC. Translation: CASSVTESYEQYF.

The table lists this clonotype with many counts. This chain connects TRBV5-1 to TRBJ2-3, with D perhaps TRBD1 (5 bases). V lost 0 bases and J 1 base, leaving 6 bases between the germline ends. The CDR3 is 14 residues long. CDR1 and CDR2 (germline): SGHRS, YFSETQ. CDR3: CASSLVRGTDTQYF. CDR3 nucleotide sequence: TGCGCCAGCAGCTTGGTCAGGGGCACAGATACGCAGTATTTT.

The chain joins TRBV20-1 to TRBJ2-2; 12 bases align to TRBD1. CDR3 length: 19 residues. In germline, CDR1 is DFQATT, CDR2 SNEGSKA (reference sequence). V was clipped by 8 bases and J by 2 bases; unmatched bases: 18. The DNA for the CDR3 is TGCAGTCCCAGTGGGGACAGGGGGCGTCGAGAGGTTAACACCGGGGAGCTGTTTTTT. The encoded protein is CSPSGDRGRREVNTGELFF.

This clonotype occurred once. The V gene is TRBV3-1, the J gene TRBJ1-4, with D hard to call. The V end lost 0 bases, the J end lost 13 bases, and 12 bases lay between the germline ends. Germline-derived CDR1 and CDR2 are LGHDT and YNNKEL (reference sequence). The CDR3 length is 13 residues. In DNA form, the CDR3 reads TGTGCCAGCAGCCAAGAAGGCAACCGGCGACTGTTTTTT. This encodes CASSQEGNRRLFF. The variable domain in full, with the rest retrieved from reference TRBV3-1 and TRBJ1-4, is DTAVSQTPKYLVTQMGNDKSIKCEQNLGHDTMYWYKQDSKKFLKIMFSYNNKELIINETVPNRFSPKSPDKAHLNLHINSLELGDSAVYFCASSQEGNRRLFFGSGTQLSVL.

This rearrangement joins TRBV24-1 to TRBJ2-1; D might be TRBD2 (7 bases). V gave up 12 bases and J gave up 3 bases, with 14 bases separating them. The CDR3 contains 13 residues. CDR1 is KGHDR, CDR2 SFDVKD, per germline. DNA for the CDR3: TGTGCCGGGGGGAGGGGGGTCTACAATGAGCAGTTCTTC. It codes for CAGGRGVYNEQFF.

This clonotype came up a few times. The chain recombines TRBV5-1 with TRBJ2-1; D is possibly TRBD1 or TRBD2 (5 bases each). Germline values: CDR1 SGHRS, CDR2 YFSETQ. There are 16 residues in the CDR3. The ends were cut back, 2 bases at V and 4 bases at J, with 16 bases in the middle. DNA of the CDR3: TGCGCCAGCAGCTTCCTGGGCAGGGACGCATACAATGAGCAGTTCTTC. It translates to CASSFLGRDAYNEQFF. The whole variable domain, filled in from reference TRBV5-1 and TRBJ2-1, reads KAGVTQTPRYLIKTRGQQVTLSCSPISGHRSVSWYQQTPGQGLQFLFEYFSETQRNKGNFPGRFSGRQFSNSRSEMNVSTLELGDSALYLCASSFLGRDAYNEQFFGPGTRLTVL.

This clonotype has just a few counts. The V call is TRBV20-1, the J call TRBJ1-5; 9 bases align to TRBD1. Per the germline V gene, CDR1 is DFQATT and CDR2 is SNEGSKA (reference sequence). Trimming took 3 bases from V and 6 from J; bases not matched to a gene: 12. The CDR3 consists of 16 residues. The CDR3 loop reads CSARVRDRASIQPQHF. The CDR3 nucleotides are TGCAGTGCTAGGGTCCGGGACAGGGCTTCGATTCAGCCCCAGCATTTT.

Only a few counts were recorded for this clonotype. CDR3 coding DNA: TGCAGTGCTAGAGGACTAGCGGGGAACTACGAGCAGTACTTC. Translated, it gives CSARGLAGNYEQYF. V and J are TRBV20-1 and TRBJ2-7; 11 bases fit TRBD2. CDR1 DFQATT and CDR2 SNEGSKA come from the germline V gene (reference sequence). This CDR3 has 14 amino acids. V trimming: 1 base; J trimming: 3 bases; junction bases outside the gene matches: 2.

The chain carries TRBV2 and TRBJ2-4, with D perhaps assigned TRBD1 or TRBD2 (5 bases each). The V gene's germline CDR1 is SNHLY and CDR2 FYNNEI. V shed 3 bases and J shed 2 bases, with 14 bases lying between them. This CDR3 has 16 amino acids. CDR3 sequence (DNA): TGTGCCAGCAGTGATAACCGGGGCATCACCAAAAACATTCAGTACTTC. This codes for CASSDNRGITKNIQYF.